This T cell receptor (beta chain) was sequenced in a study of cytomegalovirus exposure and HLA in healthy donors. There are 14 residues in the CDR3. Looked up from germline, CDR1 is SGHTA and CDR2 is FQGNSA. V dropped 3 bases and J dropped 6 bases, with 12 bases sitting between them. Primers for the PCR totalled 60 Vbeta and 13 Jbeta. Assay: immunoSEQ multiplex PCR; the TCRdb copy retains only in-frame clones and omits some. This listing includes some 200,000 clones. The V call is TRBV7-2, the J call TRBJ2-1, with unresolved D. Sequenced sample: PBMCs. The sequence came from a woman younger than 30 in good health and CMV-seropositive. The CDR3 spells CASSLVSPGNEQFF. For the CDR3, the DNA is TGTGCCAGCAGCTTGGTGTCCCCAGGCAATGAGCAGTTCTTC.